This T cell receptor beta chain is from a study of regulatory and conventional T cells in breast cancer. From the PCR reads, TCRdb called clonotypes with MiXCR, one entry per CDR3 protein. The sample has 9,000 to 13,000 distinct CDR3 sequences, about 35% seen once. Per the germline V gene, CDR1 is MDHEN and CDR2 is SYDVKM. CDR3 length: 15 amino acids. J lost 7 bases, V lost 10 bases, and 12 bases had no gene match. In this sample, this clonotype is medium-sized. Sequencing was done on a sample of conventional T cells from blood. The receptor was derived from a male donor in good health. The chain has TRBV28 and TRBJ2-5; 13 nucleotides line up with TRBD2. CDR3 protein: CATGLAGDHSRTQYF. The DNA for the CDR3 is TGTGCCACCGGACTAGCGGGGGACCACTCGCGGACCCAGTACTTC.